The 27 T cell receptor beta chains given below trace back to one sample, sequenced in a study of blood T cells in healthy people across ages. The authors ran a second PCR of roughly 6 to 12 cycles using a sample-barcoded 5' primer and a J-beta primer mix. MiXCR, run by TCRdb on the 5' RACE reads, gives a single entry per CDR3 protein. The sample includes roughly 800,000 distinct CDR3 sequences, about 34% seen only once; the top ten take about an eighth. The specimen sequenced was blood. These receptors came from a man aged 18 to 29 in good health.

A few counts support this clonotype. The genes are TRBV20-1 and TRBJ2-1; 8 positions match TRBD2. CDR1 and CDR2 (germline): DFQATT, SNEGSKA (reference sequence). The CDR3 contains 11 residues. The V and J ends lost 4 bases and 9 bases, in that order; junction bases with no gene match: 2. CDR3 protein: CSAMRGVEQFF. The CDR3, as DNA: TGCAGTGCTATGCGGGGGGTTGAGCAGTTCTTC.

The chain has TRBV4-2 and TRBJ2-5, with TRBD2 matching 8 bases. With V trimmed by 4 bases and J by 11 bases, 18 bases remained unmatched. CDR3 size: 16 residues. Germline V gene lookup returns CDR1 LGHNA and CDR2 YNFKEQ. This chain's CDR3 is CASSRAGGESYNEQYF. The CDR3 bases are TGTGCCAGCAGCCGCGCGGGGGGAGAGTCCTACAATGAGCAGTACTTC.

There are many counts of this clonotype. The chain uses TRBV5-1 and TRBJ2-1; 9 positions match TRBD2. The CDR3 length is 15 residues. The V gene end was trimmed by 4 bases and the J gene end by 7 bases; junction bases not matched to a gene: 9. CDR1 is SGHRS and CDR2 is YFSETQ in the germline V gene. DNA of the CDR3: TGCGCCAGCAGCGCGGGACTAGCCCTTGGGAATGAGCAGTTCTTC. This encodes CASSAGLALGNEQFF. The entire variable domain, with the rest obtained from reference TRBV5-1 and TRBJ2-1, is as follows: KAGVTQTPRYLIKTRGQQVTLSCSPISGHRSVSWYQQTPGQGLQFLFEYFSETQRNKGNFPGRFSGRQFSNSRSEMNVSTLELGDSALYLCASSAGLALGNEQFFGPGTRLTVL.

This clonotype was recorded a few times. The CDR3 is CASSFGLSNQPQHF. CDR3 nucleotides: TGTGCCAGCAGTTTCGGACTATCTAACCAGCCCCAGCATTTT. This sequence joins TRBV9 and TRBJ1-5; D gene ambiguous. Germline loops: CDR1 SGDLS, CDR2 YYNGEE. Trimming shortened V by 5 bases and J by 7 bases, and 16 bases separated the two germline ends. This CDR3 region has 14 residues.

This rearrangement joins TRBV20-1 to TRBJ2-5; D may be TRBD1 or TRBD2 (5 bases each). CDR1 is DFQATT, CDR2 SNEGSKA, per germline (reference sequence). This CDR3 spans 14 amino acids. Deletions cut 0 bases from V and 7 bases from J, with 15 bases between. The CDR3 sequence is CSARDYRIGGTQYF. DNA for the CDR3: TGCAGTGCTAGAGATTATAGGATTGGGGGGACCCAGTACTTC.

Concerning this clonotype: A read error may produce the germline difference seen at one junction end. In DNA, the CDR3 is TGTGCCGGCAGCTTCAGCGGGGGGGCAAATGAGCAGTTCTTC. This codes for CAGSFSGGANEQFF. The chain uses TRBV11-2 and TRBJ2-1; TRBD2 aligns across 10 bases. The CDR3 has 14 amino acids. Germline lookup yields CDR1 SGHAT and CDR2 FQNNGV.

The CDR3 reads CSARDGFGRTDTQYF. CDR3 DNA: TGCAGTGCTAGAGATGGTTTCGGCCGCACAGATACGCAGTATTTT. This sequence joins TRBV20-1 and TRBJ2-3; D remains unclear. V lost 0 bases, J lost 1 base, and 11 bases lay in between. CDR3 size: 15 residues. The V gene's germline CDR1 is DFQATT and CDR2 SNEGSKA (reference sequence).

This clonotype has only a few counts. The V and J genes are TRBV7-2 and TRBJ2-1; tentative D call: TRBD2 (6 bases). The DNA end is a closer match to TRBJ2-7, so the J assignment may be wrong. CDR3 length: 14 residues. Germline V gene data show CDR1 as SGHTA and CDR2 as FQGNSA. The CDR3 bases are TGTGCCAGCAGCTTAGCGCGGGAAGACAATGAGCAGTACTTC. It translates to CASSLAREDNEQYF.

This clonotype was recorded at least ten times. The chain employs TRBV20-1 and TRBJ1-5, with TRBD1 matching 7 bases. CDR1 is DFQATT and CDR2 is SNEGSKA in the germline V gene (reference sequence). Unmatched junction bases numbered 1, after V lost 1 base and J lost 4 bases. The CDR3 is made up of 13 amino acids. In nucleotides, the CDR3 is TGCAGTGCTAGAGTGGACAGGAATCAGCCCCAGCATTTT. This codes for CSARVDRNQPQHF.

About this clonotype itself: This may be a read error: a much more frequent sequence differs by one nucleotide. V usage is TRBV12-3 or TRBV12-4 and J usage is TRBJ2-4, with 9 bases identical to TRBD1. This CDR3 spans 13 amino acids. V lost 9 bases, J lost 13 bases, and 13 bases stayed unmatched. The CDR3: CASTGQGTRGQYF. The CDR3 bases are TGTGCCAGTACGGGACAGGGAACCCGAGGGCAGTACTTC.

This clonotype was observed many times. The chain uses TRBV20-1 and TRBJ1-2; D perhaps matches TRBD1 (6 bases). This CDR3 is 14 amino acids long. The V gene lost 5 bases and the J gene lost 0 bases, with 13 bases spanning the gap. The germline CDR1 and CDR2 sequences are DFQATT and SNEGSKA (reference sequence). CDR3 coding DNA: TGCAGTGCTTCGGAAGGGGGATCTAACTATGGCTACACCTTC. Its protein product is CSASEGGSNYGYTF.

The chain is built from TRBV5-5 and TRBJ1-4; D perhaps matches TRBD1 (5 bases). The length of the CDR3 is 21 residues. Germline V gene data show CDR1 as SGHKS and CDR2 as YYEKEE (reference sequence). The V and J ends lost 3 bases and 2 bases respectively, with 29 bases between them. CDR3 bases: TGTGCCAGCAGCTACTCCCAGCAGGTGCTTCGGCCTAGGGGCACTAATGAAAAACTGTTTTTT. Protein product: CASSYSQQVLRPRGTNEKLFF.

This clonotype has only one observation. The rearrangement uses TRBV7-2 and TRBJ2-3; D gene unclear. The length of the CDR3 is 14 residues. Germline values: CDR1 SGHTA, CDR2 FQGNSA. V was shortened by 4 bases and J by 7 bases, with 15 bases between the two germline ends. This chain's CDR3 is CASSSRSSRYTQYF. CDR3 sequence (DNA): TGTGCCAGCAGCTCCCGATCCAGTAGGTATACGCAGTATTTT.

The chain carries TRBV5-6 and TRBJ1-1, with D possibly being TRBD1 (5 bases). The ends were cut back, 3 bases at V and 3 bases at J, with 15 bases in the middle. The CDR3 runs to 15 residues. CDR1 and CDR2 from the germline V gene are SGHDT and YYEEEE. As DNA, the CDR3 is TGTGCCAGCAGCTCCCGGGACGGCCACGACACTGAAGCTTTCTTT. Its protein is CASSSRDGHDTEAFF.

This clonotype was counted a few times. The chain carries TRBV24-1 and TRBJ2-2, with D uncertain. This CDR3 spans 12 amino acids. Germline V gives CDR1 KGHDR, CDR2 SFDVKD. Trimming removed 9 bases at V and 2 bases at J, with 6 bases between. CDR3 in DNA: TGTGCCACCCGAGCAAACACCGGGGAGCTGTTTTTT. This encodes CATRANTGELFF.

The chain recombines TRBV6-2 or TRBV6-3 with TRBJ2-1; D is unresolved. The CDR3 extends over 13 amino acids. Germline V gene lookup returns CDR1 MNHEY and CDR2 SVGEGT. Trimming removed 7 bases from V and 5 bases from J, with 12 bases in between. CDR3 bases: TGTGCCAGCATGAACTGGGTTAACAATGAGCAGTTCTTC. Amino acid sequence: CASMNWVNNEQFF.

As for this clonotype: A much larger clone sits a single nucleotide away, making a read error possible. The chain employs TRBV12-3 or TRBV12-4 and TRBJ2-7; perhaps TRBD2 as D (5 bases). This CDR3 has 15 residues. Trimming left V 5 bases short and J 0 bases short, with 14 bases between. This CDR3 is CASSAGLVSSYEQYF. As DNA, the CDR3 is TGTGCCAGCAGTGCGGGCCTTGTAAGCTCCTACGAGCAGTACTTC.

In regard to this clonotype: This may come from a read error, since a much larger clone is one base off. The chain couples TRBV12-3 or TRBV12-4 to TRBJ2-1; 12 positions match TRBD2. This CDR3 comprises 17 residues. V lost 1 base, J lost 6 bases, and 7 bases stayed unmatched. This chain's CDR3 is CASSLGLTSGGRNEQFF. In DNA form, the CDR3 reads TGTGCCAGCAGTTTAGGCCTTACTAGCGGGGGGCGCAATGAGCAGTTCTTC.

In its sample, this clonotype was seen a few times. The chain recombines TRBV28 with TRBJ2-3; D could derive from TRBD1 or TRBD2 (5 bases each). CDR3 size: 13 residues. In germline, CDR1 is MDHEN, CDR2 SYDVKM. V gave up 7 bases and J gave up 1 base, with 9 bases separating them. This CDR3 reads CASTRDGTDTQYF. The CDR3 region has the DNA TGTGCCAGCACCCGGGACGGCACAGATACGCAGTATTTT. The whole variable domain, filled in from reference TRBV28 and TRBJ2-3, reads DVKVTQSSRYLVKRTGEKVFLECVQDMDHENMFWYRQDPGLGLRLIYFSYDVKMKEKGDIPEGYSVSREKKERFSLILESASTNQTSMYLCASTRDGTDTQYFGPGTRLTVL.

This clonotype was counted a few times. The chain has TRBV20-1 and TRBJ1-2, with 7 bases identical to TRBD1. Germline V gene lookup returns CDR1 DFQATT and CDR2 SNEGSKA (reference sequence). The CDR3 consists of 13 residues. Germline trimming cut 3 bases from V and 10 bases from J; bases unmatched to any gene: 11. CDR3 sequence: CSASGSGTVHYTF. The CDR3 bases are TGCAGTGCTAGTGGTTCCGGGACAGTCCACTACACCTTC.

This sequence joins TRBV27 and TRBJ2-5; 7 bases fit TRBD2. V was clipped by 7 bases and J by 2 bases; unmatched bases: 19. The CDR3 length is 18 residues. Germline V gives CDR1 MNHEY, CDR2 SMNVEV (reference sequence). The CDR3 bases are TGTGCCAGCAAAGCTAGCGGTGACGATTGGCAGACTCAAGAGACCCAGTACTTC. Protein: CASKASGDDWQTQETQYF.

The CDR3 sequence is CAGNRASGVYEQYF. DNA of the CDR3: TGTGCCGGCAACCGCGCTAGCGGGGTATACGAGCAGTACTTC. The chain links TRBV7-2 to TRBJ2-4, with 9 nucleotides matching TRBD2. The end of the DNA aligns better with TRBJ2-7, so the J call may be wrong. This CDR3 contains 14 residues. Germline assignment: CDR1 SGHTA and CDR2 FQGNSA.

Note on this clonotype: The junction departs from the called germline gene at one end, perhaps through a read error. V gene TRBV5-1 combines with J gene TRBJ2-5; D perhaps matches TRBD2 (6 bases). The CDR3 is 14 residues long. Germline assignment: CDR1 SGHRS and CDR2 YFSETQ. The chain's CDR3 is CASSLGTKQETRYF. The CDR3 region has the DNA TGCGCCAGCAGCTTGGGGACTAAACAAGAGACCCGGTACTTC.

This rearrangement joins TRBV5-1 to TRBJ2-5, with 12 bases matching TRBD2. Germline V lookup: CDR1 SGHRS, CDR2 YFSETQ. Trimming cost V 3 bases and J 2 bases; bases outside gene matches: 5. The CDR3 loop spans 16 amino acids. CDR3 DNA: TGCGCCAGCAGCTCGTACCTAGCGGGGGGGCAAGAGACCCAGTACTTC. This encodes CASSSYLAGGQETQYF.

This clonotype has a count of ten or more. The chain joins TRBV7-8 to TRBJ1-6; D might be TRBD1 (6 bases). Trimming took off 5 bases at V and 15 bases at J, with 11 bases between the two ends. This CDR3 region has 11 residues. Germline CDR1 reads SGHVS; CDR2 reads FQNEAQ. CDR3 DNA sequence: TGTGCCAGCAGCGGAACAGGGTACCTCCACTTT. Residues: CASSGTGYLHF.

J is TRBJ1-2 and V is TRBV20-1; 10 bases line up with TRBD1. Germline lookup yields CDR1 DFQATT and CDR2 SNEGSKA (reference sequence). The CDR3 runs 14 residues. V shed 6 bases, J shed 7 bases, and the junction held 11 bases outside the gene matches. This CDR3 reads CSAATLTGGGGYTF. Here the CDR3 DNA reads TGCAGTGCGGCCACCTTGACAGGGGGCGGTGGCTACACCTTC.

The chain uses TRBV6-5 and TRBJ1-2, with D unresolved. V lost 6 bases, J lost 4 bases, and 12 bases lay in between. The CDR3 is 13 residues long. In germline, CDR1 is MNHEY, CDR2 SVGAGI. This chain's CDR3 is CASSAGGFYGYTF. DNA of the CDR3: TGTGCCAGCAGCGCGGGAGGATTCTATGGCTACACCTTC.